This T cell receptor (beta chain) comes out of a study of cytomegalovirus exposure and HLA in healthy donors (dated by TCRdb to 2016 to 2017). For context, the study as a whole: In an earlier analysis of fewer than 750 of the donors, 276 Gb of sequence data and approximately 120 million unique TCR beta sequences from approximately 180 million T cells were reported. Among 300 to 500 genotyped donors of the cohort, an average of approximately 240,000 unique TCR beta nucleotide sequences was sequenced per donor, of which about 19% were non-productive. Donor age, sex, ethnicity and CMV serostatus were compiled together with the repertoire data. The study profiled the T cell repertoires of around 700 subjects by immunosequencing and related them to cytomegalovirus serostatus. A handful of DR-DQ haplotypes were handled as single units for association and clustering because linkage in the cohort was strong. To predict cytomegalovirus infection status, the study brought together high-throughput TCR immunosequencing, statistical association of individual TCRs with disease status, and machine learning. A later analysis re-examined previously published TCR beta repertoires from about 670 donors and added high-resolution HLA genotyping to investigate patterns of TCR occurrence. The number of typed donors differed by locus: 629-630 for A, B, C, DRB1 and DQB1; approximately 520 for DQA1; fewer than 610 for DPA1; and about 470 for DPB1. The aim of the study was to test whether cataloging public T cell receptors could identify signatures of past pathogen exposure. All discovery cohort repertoires had been generated using a single sequencing platform. An earlier analysis of approximately 640 of the donors applied high-throughput TCR beta sequencing to assess whether each TCR beta V gene segment acted as functional or pseudogenic. A later genetic analysis used genome-wide SNP genotypes for about 60% of the roughly 700 donors, treating that subset as a discovery cohort. Rather than drawing on any new phenotypic data, the later analysis identified candidate immune exposures from TCR beta sequences and the way those sequences occurred across donors. Both class I and class II loci were covered by HLA typing, at four-digit resolution. An early release covering about 600 HLA-typed donors comprised about 300 gigabases of sequencing data and approximately 85 million unique TCR sequences. In addition to the first cohort of several hundred subjects, a separate validation cohort of under 150 different subjects was used. Of the approximately 400 genotyped donors, around 81% fell in the genetic ancestry cluster associated with self-reported Caucasian donors.

The cohort consisted of fewer than 700 healthy bone marrow donors. Cohort members were all nominally healthy when sampled, although unrecorded immune exposures were likely present. The donor tested CMV seronegative, placing the donor among the approximately 360 seronegative members of the cohort. A peripheral blood sample was provided by each donor, and peripheral blood mononuclear cells were used for TCR beta sequencing. Genomic DNA was extracted from the blood cell samples with the Qiagen DNeasy Blood Extraction Kit. In regard to this clone: Its binding antigen is unknown. Base quality data are lacking; no much larger clone is found one base away.

General study outcomes and caveats: Because the 87-base-pair reads could not distinguish some IMGT-functional V segments, including TRBV6-2 and TRBV6-3, those segments were excluded. Only TCR beta chains were sequenced in this cohort, and the absence of alpha or paired-chain data limited detectable features. Specific HLA alleles were associated with 16,951 TCR beta sequences at a false discovery rate of 0.05 in a later analysis. A later analysis reported that several top co-occurrence clusters appeared linked to parvovirus B19, influenza, CMV and Epstein-Barr virus. Linkage disequilibrium might explain the correlated functional status among segregating V segments, but an unknown experimental factor could not be ruled out. A later analysis found that HLA-associated TCR beta chains were more clonally expanded and had lower generation probabilities than equally common non-associated chains. The classifier was reported to diagnose cytomegalovirus status with high specificity and sensitivity in both the original cohort and the validation cohort. In vitro tests confirmed that a few of the cytomegalovirus-associated TCR beta chains recognize cytomegalovirus antigens. According to a later analysis, TCR association rates differed among HLA loci, with DRB1 alleles showing the most associated TCRs and HLA-C alleles showing the fewest. In the study, 150 to 200 TCR beta chains were listed as associated with cytomegalovirus. A further reported finding was that TCR beta sequences accurately predicted the HLA-A and HLA-B alleles for most subjects in the first cohort. Strong co-occurrence of HLA alleles, especially DR and DQ, made assigning TCR associations to individual alleles difficult. In an earlier analysis of under 600 of the donors, most TCR beta V segments were observed in productive rearrangements about 87% or about 30% of the time, broadly matching IMGT annotations. A cluster of highly shared sequence variants was judged likely to represent a technical artifact of the sequencing pipeline. Roughly uniform sequencing depth across donors was assumed in presence/absence analyses, although this assumption may not hold. Most TCR sequences were seen in very few donors, while some public TCRs were found in many individuals. Immune exposure information for the cohort was limited to CMV serostatus. Because counts were too low, about 18 rarely observed V segments, including chromosome 9 orphons, were excluded from the earlier analysis of 587 of the donors. In a later genetic analysis, fewer N-insertions in productive TCRs were reported among donors in an Asian-associated ancestry cluster than the roughly 700-donor mean. HLA typing was unavailable for some donors at each locus, so association tests used only the typed subset. The authors suggested that the approach could potentially be generalized to other disease states and immunological phenotypes. Most CMV-associated TCR beta chains appeared to be HLA-restricted in a later analysis, and the HLA associations seemed to be driven largely by CMV exposure. In a later genetic analysis, a missense DCLRE1C variant was associated with V-gene and J-gene trimming of TCR beta chains, and the association was replicated in an independent cohort.

Cut back by 6 bases and 3 bases, the V and J ends lie 19 bases apart. Per the germline V gene, MNHNS is the CDR1 and SASEGT is the CDR2. Counted from cysteine to phenylalanine, this CDR3 has 16 amino acids. Only the CDR3 region is kept as DNA, spanning 48 bases read in frame from base 1. Library preparation used the immunoSEQ multiplex PCR assay. The multiplex PCR relied on a mix of 60 forward primers for TCR Vbeta segments and 13 reverse primers for TCR Jbeta segments. The CDR3 region of rearranged TCR beta genes was amplified from genomic DNA by a multiplex PCR assay. The Illumina HiSeq System was used to sequence the amplified TCR beta libraries as 87-base-pair reads. The original pipeline was this. In a later analysis, tens of millions of unique TCR beta chains were counted across the 500 to 850 repertoires, and approximately 11 million of these chains were shared by at least two donors. Raw reads were error-corrected and collapsed into unique sequences by a nearest-neighbor algorithm in which closely related sequences were merged to remove PCR and sequencing errors. Alignment of CDR3 sequences to IMGT reference sequences was used to assign V, D and J gene segments. For a sequence to be retained, at least a six-nucleotide match to both a V gene segment and a J gene segment was required. A rearrangement counted as productive if the CDR3 had no stop codons and remained in frame with V and J, and every other rearrangement counted as non-productive. Following IMGT convention, CDR3 was defined as the stretch from the second conserved V-encoded cysteine to the conserved J-encoded phenylalanine. The earlier analysis of about 500 of the donors excluded sequences that lacked an unambiguous match to a single V gene segment. In an earlier analysis of several hundred of the donors, V segments were called functional above 56.7% productive rearrangements and were called segregating when the between-donor standard deviation exceeded 5%. A statistical classification framework was developed to diagnose cytomegalovirus status using the catalog of TCR beta chain sequences. A later analysis assigned V and J genes by comparing TCR nucleotide sequences with IMGT/GENE-DB human TR gene sequences. A later analysis assigned CDR3 sequences and most-parsimonious VDJ recombination scenarios with the TCRdist pipeline. In a later analysis, each TCR beta chain was defined by its CDR3 amino acid sequence together with its V-gene family, and reads lacking a unique V-gene family were excluded. In a later analysis, 500 to 650 highly shared, low-generation-probability nucleotide sequences were removed to address suspected cross-contamination and a sequencing artifact. In a later analysis, a clonal expansion index was calculated for each public chain from normalized within-repertoire ranks of inferred template counts. Generation probabilities in a later analysis came from a VDJ recombination model fitted to out-of-frame rearrangements, and those results were checked against IGoR. A later analysis scored TCR-TCR, TCR-HLA and TCR-CMV co-occurrence with hypergeometric tests, applying a repertoire-size bias correction to TCR pairs. To estimate false discovery rates, a later analysis permuted the HLA or CMV assignments 20 times. In a later analysis, co-occurring TCRs were grouped with DBSCAN, and TCRdist sequence similarity was added when clustering was performed within HLA-allele-positive subsets. Repertoires with fewer than 30,000 or more than 120,000 public chains, plus five repertoires with anomalous nucleotide sharing, were excluded from co-occurrence clustering. Not all clones reach the TCRdb copy of this immuneACCESS table, which keeps in-frame sequences only. Checked studies attribute under half of the gap to unresolved V genes and leave the rest unexplained. V and J calls and clone size come straight from that table; D and trimming were deduced from the DNA. This sample holds 250,000 to 350,000 clones; approximately 80% were observed only once. Less than 0.4% of the sample is held by the ten biggest clonotypes.

The V and J genes are TRBV6-1 and TRBJ2-3; the D segment could be TRBD2, given 6 matching bases. Sequencing was performed on PBMCs. The clonotype comes from a girl aged 2 to 9 in good health and CMV-seronegative. The nucleotide sequence is TGTGCCAGCAGGGAAAGATTGGACTATGGAACAGATACGCAGTATTTT. This is translated as CASRERLDYGTDTQYF.